This T cell receptor (beta chain) originates from a study of blood T cells in healthy people across ages. Study at large: Capture by template switching was about one barcoded beta molecule per two T cells.

In germline, CDR1 is SGHTA, CDR2 FQGNSA. The CDR3 covers 16 residues. For the second PCR, which ran for about 7 to 11 cycles, a sample-barcoded 5' primer and a J-beta primer mix were used. TCRdb passed the 5' RACE reads through MiXCR, listing each CDR3 protein once. The sample comprises 950,000 to 1,200,000 distinct CDR3 sequences, 35% to 45% of which are singletons, and 10% to 15% rests with the top ten. This clonotype was seen only a few times. The V gene is TRBV7-2, the J gene TRBJ2-1, with TRBD2 identical over 7 bases. The better agreement between TRBJ2-7 and the DNA end casts doubt on the J call. This receptor was taken from a man aged 18 to 29 in good health. The specimen was blood. The CDR3 reads CASSSLAVSSYNEQYF. The CDR3 nucleotides are TGTGCCAGCAGTAGTCTAGCGGTTAGCTCCTACAATGAGCAGTACTTC.